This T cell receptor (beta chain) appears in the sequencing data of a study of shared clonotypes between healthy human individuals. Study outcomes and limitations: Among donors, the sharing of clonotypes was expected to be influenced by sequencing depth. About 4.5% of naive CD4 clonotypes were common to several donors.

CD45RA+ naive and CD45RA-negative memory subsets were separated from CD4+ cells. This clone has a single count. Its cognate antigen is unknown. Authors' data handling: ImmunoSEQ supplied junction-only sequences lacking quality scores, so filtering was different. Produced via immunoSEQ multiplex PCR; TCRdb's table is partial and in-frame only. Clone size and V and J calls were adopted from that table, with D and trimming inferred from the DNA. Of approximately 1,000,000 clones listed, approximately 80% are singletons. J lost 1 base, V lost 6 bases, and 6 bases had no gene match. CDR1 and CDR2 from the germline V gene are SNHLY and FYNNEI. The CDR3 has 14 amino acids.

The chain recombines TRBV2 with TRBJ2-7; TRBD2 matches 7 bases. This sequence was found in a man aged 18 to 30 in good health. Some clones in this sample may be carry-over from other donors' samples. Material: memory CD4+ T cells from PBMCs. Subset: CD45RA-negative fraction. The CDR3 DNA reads TGTGCCAGCAGCCTACCGGGAGGTTCCTACGAGCAGTACTTC. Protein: CASSLPGGSYEQYF.